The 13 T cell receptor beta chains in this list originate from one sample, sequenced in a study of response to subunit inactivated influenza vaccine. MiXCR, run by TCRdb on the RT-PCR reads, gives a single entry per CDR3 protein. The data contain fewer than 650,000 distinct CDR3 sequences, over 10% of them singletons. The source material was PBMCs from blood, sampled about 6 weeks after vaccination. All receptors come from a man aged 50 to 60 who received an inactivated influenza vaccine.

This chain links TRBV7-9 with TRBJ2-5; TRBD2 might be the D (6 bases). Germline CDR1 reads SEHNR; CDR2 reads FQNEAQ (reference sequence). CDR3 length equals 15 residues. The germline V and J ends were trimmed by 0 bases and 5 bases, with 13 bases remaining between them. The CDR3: CASSLARDGLETQYF. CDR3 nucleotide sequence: TGTGCCAGCAGCTTAGCGCGGGACGGGCTGGAGACCCAGTACTTC. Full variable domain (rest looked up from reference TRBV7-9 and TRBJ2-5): DTGVSQNPRHKITKRGQNVTFRCDPISEHNRLYWYRQTLGQGPEFLTYFQNEAQLEKSRLLSDRFSAERPKGSFSTLEIQRTEQGDSAMYLCASSLARDGLETQYFGPGTRLLVL.

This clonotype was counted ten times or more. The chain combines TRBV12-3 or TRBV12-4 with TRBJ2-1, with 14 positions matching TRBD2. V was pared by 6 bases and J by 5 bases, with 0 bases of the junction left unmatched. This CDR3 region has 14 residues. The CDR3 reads CASRGLAGDNEQFF. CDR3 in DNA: TGTGCCAGCAGGGGACTAGCGGGAGACAATGAGCAGTTCTTC.

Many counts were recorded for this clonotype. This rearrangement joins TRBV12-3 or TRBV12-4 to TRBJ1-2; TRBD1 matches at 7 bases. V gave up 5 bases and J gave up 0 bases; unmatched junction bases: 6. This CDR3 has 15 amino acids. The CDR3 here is CASSLQGLSNYGYTF. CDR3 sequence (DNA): TGTGCCAGCAGTCTACAGGGGCTGTCTAACTATGGCTACACCTTC.

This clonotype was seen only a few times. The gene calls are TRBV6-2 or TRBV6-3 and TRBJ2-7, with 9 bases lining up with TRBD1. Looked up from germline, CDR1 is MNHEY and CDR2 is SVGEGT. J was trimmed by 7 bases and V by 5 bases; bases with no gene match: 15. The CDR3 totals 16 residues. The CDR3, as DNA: TGTGCCAGCAGTACGGGACAGGGTGTAACAATACGGGAGCAGTACTTC. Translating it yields CASSTGQGVTIREQYF.

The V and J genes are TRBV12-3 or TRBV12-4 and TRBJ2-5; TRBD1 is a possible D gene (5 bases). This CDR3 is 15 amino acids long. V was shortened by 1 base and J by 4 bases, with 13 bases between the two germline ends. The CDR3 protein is CASSLGRVVGETQYF. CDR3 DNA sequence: TGTGCCAGCAGTTTAGGCAGGGTGGTTGGAGAGACCCAGTACTTC.

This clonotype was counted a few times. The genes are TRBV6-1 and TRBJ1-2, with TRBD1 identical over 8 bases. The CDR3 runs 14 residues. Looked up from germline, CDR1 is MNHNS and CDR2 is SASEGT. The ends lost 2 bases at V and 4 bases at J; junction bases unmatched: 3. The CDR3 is CASSEWTGPYGYTF. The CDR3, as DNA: TGTGCCAGCAGTGAATGGACAGGGCCCTATGGCTACACCTTC.

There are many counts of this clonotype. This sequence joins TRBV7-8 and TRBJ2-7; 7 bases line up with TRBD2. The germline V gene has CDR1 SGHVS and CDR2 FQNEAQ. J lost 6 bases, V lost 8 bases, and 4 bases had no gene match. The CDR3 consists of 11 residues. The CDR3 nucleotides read TGTGCCAGCGGGTTAGCGGGCGAGCAGTACTTC. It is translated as CASGLAGEQYF. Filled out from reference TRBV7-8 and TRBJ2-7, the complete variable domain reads GAGVSQSPRYKVAKRGQDVALRCDPISGHVSLFWYQQALGQGPEFLTYFQNEAQLDKSGLPSDRFFAERPEGSVSTLKIQRTQQEDSAVYLCASGLAGEQYFGPGTRLTVT.

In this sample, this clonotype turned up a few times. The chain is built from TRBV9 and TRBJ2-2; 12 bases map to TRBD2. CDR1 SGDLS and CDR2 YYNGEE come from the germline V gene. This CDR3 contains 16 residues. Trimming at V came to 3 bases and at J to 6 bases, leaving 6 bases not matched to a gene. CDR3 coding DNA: TGTGCCAGCAGCGCTGGGGGACTAGCGGGCCCCGGGGAGCTGTTTTTT. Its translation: CASSAGGLAGPGELFF.

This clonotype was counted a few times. DNA of the CDR3: TGCAGTGCTAGAGGACTAGCGGGAGGGTTCGAGTACGAGCAGTACTTC. Amino acid sequence: CSARGLAGGFEYEQYF. The chain recombines TRBV20-1 with TRBJ2-7; 14 bases map to TRBD2. The CDR3 runs to 16 residues. V lost 1 base and J lost 4; bases outside the gene matches: 6. Germline-derived CDR1 and CDR2 are DFQATT and SNEGSKA (reference sequence).

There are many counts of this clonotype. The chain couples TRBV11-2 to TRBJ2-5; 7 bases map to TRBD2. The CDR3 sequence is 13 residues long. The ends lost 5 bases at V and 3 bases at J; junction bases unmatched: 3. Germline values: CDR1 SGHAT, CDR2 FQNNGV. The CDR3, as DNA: TGTGCCAGCAGCCCACGGGGGGAAGAGACCCAGTACTTC. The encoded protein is CASSPRGEETQYF. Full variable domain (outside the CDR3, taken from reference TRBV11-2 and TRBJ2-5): EAGVAQSPRYKIIEKRQSVAFWCNPISGHATLYWYQQILGQGPKLLIQFQNNGVVDDSQLPKDRFSAERLKGVDSTLKIQPAKLEDSAVYLCASSPRGEETQYFGPGTRLLVL.

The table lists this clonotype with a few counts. The CDR3 nucleotides are TGTGCCAGCAGTCTTACAGCCCTAAAGGGCGCAGCTTTCTTT. Amino acids: CASSLTALKGAAFF. This rearrangement joins TRBV6-2 or TRBV6-3 to TRBJ1-1; D unresolved. Germline-derived CDR1 and CDR2 are MNHEY and SVGEGT. The CDR3 totals 14 residues. V was trimmed by 5 bases and J by 10 bases, leaving 20 bases between them.

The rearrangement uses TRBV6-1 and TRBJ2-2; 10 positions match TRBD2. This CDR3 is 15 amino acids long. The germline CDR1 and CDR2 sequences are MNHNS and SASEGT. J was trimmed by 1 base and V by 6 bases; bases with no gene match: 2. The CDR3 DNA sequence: TGTGCCAGCAGGGCTAGCGGGGGGAACACCGGGGAGCTGTTTTTT. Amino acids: CASRASGGNTGELFF.

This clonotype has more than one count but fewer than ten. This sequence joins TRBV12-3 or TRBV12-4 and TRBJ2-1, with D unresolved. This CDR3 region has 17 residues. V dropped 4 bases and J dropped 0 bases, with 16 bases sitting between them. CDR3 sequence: CASSSVSVEYSYNEQFF. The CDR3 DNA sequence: TGTGCCAGCAGTTCTGTTTCAGTCGAATACTCCTACAATGAGCAGTTCTTC.